This T cell receptor beta chain originates from a study of OX40 agonist ivuxolimab in advanced cancers. Study in general: Cohort: 82.7% men, mean age around 60, aged roughly 23 to 79.

Samples of blood were obtained at baseline, on cycle 4 day 1, and on cycle 7 day 1. Whole-study results and caveats: Clonal expansion was among the lowest in partial responders at 0.1-3.0 mg/kg, especially CD8+.

Trimming removed 5 bases at V and 0 bases at J, with 10 bases between. CDR1 is MNHEY and CDR2 is SVGAGI in the germline V gene. The CDR3 contains 15 residues. In its sample, this clone was seen once. Its antigen is still unknown. The assay was immunoSEQ multiplex PCR, and TCRdb's table has in-frame clones only and misses some. Of roughly 24,000 clones detected, roughly 89% appear once; the ten largest clones hold 15% to 20%. This clonotype was sampled from an adult with an advanced solid tumor such as melanoma, head and neck, liver or kidney cancer. The sample consisted of CD4+ or CD8+ T cells sorted from blood, taken in a trial of the OX40 agonist ivuxolimab. The chain is built from TRBV6-5 and TRBJ1-4; D not resolved. The CDR3 nucleotides read TGTGCCAGCAGTCCTTCTTTTACAACTAATGAAAAACTGTTTTTT. This sequence encodes CASSPSFTTNEKLFF.